This is a list of T cell receptor beta chains from one sample in a study of blood T cell repertoires in COVID-19. Only in-frame clones appear in the TCRdb table, and some are missing; sequencing was by immunoSEQ multiplex PCR. The sample holds 65,000 to 95,000 clones, about four fifths seen once. Specimen: peripheral blood. These TCRs come from a woman aged 40 to 49 with active or convalescent COVID-19. Each CDR3 is given with its conserved first and last residue. D genes are given only for firm matches. Where a row states a size, it is once, few, many or the class of an expanded clone; other rows omit it.

TRBJ1-2 TRBV28 . . CASSLGGQSDYGYTF TGTGCCAGCAGTTTAGGTGGACAGTCTGACTATGGCTACACCTTC
TRBJ2-1 TRBV6-4 TRBD2 . CASSVGTSGRGSYNEQFF TGTGCCAGCAGTGTCGGGACTAGCGGGAGGGGAAGTTACAATGAGCAGTTCTTC
TRBJ1-1 TRBV6-5 . . CASSYSYGWPTEAFF TGTGCCAGCAGTTACTCTTACGGGTGGCCCACTGAAGCTTTCTTT
TRBJ2-7 TRBV28 TRBD1 . CASSTGTGVYEQYF TGTGCCAGCAGTACCGGGACAGGGGTCTACGAGCAGTACTTC
TRBJ2-3 TRBV19 TRBD1 . CASSFDRADTQYF TGTGCCAGTAGTTTCGACAGGGCAGATACGCAGTATTTT
TRBJ1-1 TRBV11-1 . . CASSLGQNTEAFF TGTGCCAGCAGCTTAGGACAGAACACTGAAGCTTTCTTT
TRBJ2-1 TRBV27 . once CASSVTGVYNEQFF TGTGCCAGCAGTGTAACGGGGGTATACAATGAGCAGTTCTTC
TRBJ2-6 TRBV5-1 . once CASSLEGVGANVLTF TGCGCCAGCAGCTTGGAAGGGGTCGGGGCCAACGTCCTGACTTTC
TRBJ2-5 TRBV23-1 . few CASSQLETQYF TGCGCCAGCAGTCAACTGGAGACCCAGTACTTC
TRBJ1-1 TRBV28 . once CASSLLEGEAFF TGTGCCAGCAGTTTACTGGAGGGTGAAGCTTTCTTT
TRBJ1-5 TRBV6-1 TRBD1 . CASSELWTGSNQPQHF TGTGCCAGCAGTGAGTTATGGACAGGGAGCAATCAGCCCCAGCATTTT
TRBJ2-2 TRBV11-3 . . CASSTGLQDTGELFF TGTGCCAGCAGCACTGGACTCCAAGACACCGGGGAGCTGTTTTTT
TRBJ1-1 TRBV9 . . CASSVLQGQPSEAFF TGTGCCAGCAGCGTCCTCCAGGGACAACCCAGTGAAGCTTTCTTT
TRBJ1-2 TRBV5-1 TRBD1 few CASSPKGTADYGYTF TGCGCCAGCAGCCCCAAGGGGACAGCTGACTATGGCTACACCTTC
TRBJ1-6 TRBV4-3 TRBD1 . CASSQDPTGRNSPLHF TGCGCCAGCAGCCAGGACCCGACAGGGCGGAATTCACCCCTCCACTTT
TRBJ2-7 TRBV24-1 . once CATSDWTGDEQYF TGTGCCACCAGTGATTGGACTGGGGACGAGCAGTACTTC
TRBJ1-6 TRBV11-2 . few CASRGQSNSPLHF TGTGCCAGCAGAGGACAGAGCAATTCACCCCTCCACTTT
TRBJ2-4 TRBV3-1/TRBV3-2 TRBD2 . CASSQETSGSSNPIQYF TGTGCCAGCAGCCAAGAGACTAGCGGGAGTTCGAATCCCATTCAGTACTTC
TRBJ1-3 TRBV6-5 . . CASRQGDSGNTIYF TGTGCCAGCAGGCAAGGGGATTCTGGAAACACCATATATTTT
TRBJ1-6 TRBV27 TRBD1 . CASRGQGASYYNSPLHF TGTGCCAGCAGAGGACAGGGGGCGTCCTACTATAATTCACCCCTCCACTTT
TRBJ1-2 TRBV6-5 TRBD1 . CASRQGAESGYTF TGTGCCAGCAGACAGGGGGCTGAGTCTGGCTACACCTTC
TRBJ2-1 TRBV5-8 TRBD2 . CASSPRLGGGNEQFF TGTGCCAGCAGCCCCCGGTTGGGGGGGGGAAATGAGCAGTTCTTC
TRBJ1-1 TRBV27 TRBD1 . CASSPPGGF TGTGCCAGCAGTCCCCCAGGGGGCTTT
TRBJ1-5 TRBV10-3 TRBD1 . CASRQGGYSNQPQHF TGTGCCAGCAGACAGGGGGGCTATAGCAATCAGCCCCAGCATTTT
TRBJ2-1 TRBV11-2 . . CASSPWSGYNEQFF TGTGCCAGCAGCCCCTGGAGCGGCTACAATGAGCAGTTCTTC
TRBJ2-7 TRBV5-4 TRBD2 . CASSLDIPSGTTYYEQYF TGTGCCAGCAGCTTGGACATCCCTAGCGGGACTACTTACTACGAGCAGTACTTC
TRBJ1-4 TRBV2 . . CASSEGRVSAGGKLFF TGTGCCAGCAGTGAAGGGCGAGTTAGCGCGGGCGGAAAACTGTTTTTT
TRBJ1-1 TRBV27 . . CASSATGSTEAFF TGTGCCAGCAGTGCCACAGGGAGCACTGAAGCTTTCTTT
TRBJ2-1 TRBV15 . few CATSRDPTGYNEQFF TGTGCCACCAGCAGAGATCCGACAGGTTACAATGAGCAGTTCTTC
TRBJ2-3 TRBV4-2 . . CASSQDRQIDTQYF TGTGCCAGCAGCCAAGATCGTCAGATAGATACGCAGTATTTT
TRBJ2-3 TRBV11-3 . once CASSSLPTTLTDTQYF TGTGCCAGCAGCTCCCTTCCGACTACTCTCACAGATACGCAGTATTTT
TRBJ1-5 TRBV11-2 . medium-sized CASSLEPGSLQPQHF TGTGCCAGCAGCTTAGAGCCAGGTAGTCTTCAGCCCCAGCATTTT
TRBJ1-1 TRBV6-2/TRBV6-3 TRBD1 once CASSYPGQLNTEAFF TGTGCCAGCAGTTATCCGGGACAGCTGAACACTGAAGCTTTCTTT
TRBJ2-2 TRBV7-6 . . CASSLTPRDSPGELFF TGTGCCAGCAGCTTAACACCACGTGATAGCCCCGGGGAGCTGTTTTTT
TRBJ2-1 TRBV5-1 . . CASREGYSYNEQFF TGCGCCAGCAGGGAGGGCTACTCCTACAATGAGCAGTTCTTC
TRBJ2-7 TRBV7-9 . . CASSLAVIWPYEQYF TGTGCCAGCAGCTTAGCGGTCATATGGCCCTACGAGCAGTACTTC
TRBJ1-1 TRBV27 . . CASSLSGRGGTEAFF TGTGCCAGCAGTTTATCCGGTAGGGGAGGCACTGAAGCTTTCTTT
TRBJ1-1 TRBV27 TRBD1 . CASSDRGNPEAFF TGTGCCAGCAGTGACAGGGGGAACCCTGAAGCTTTCTTT
TRBJ1-4 TRBV4-1 . . CASSQGPRQGSEKLFF TGCGCCAGCAGCCAAGGCCCCCGCCAGGGGTCTGAAAAACTGTTTTTT
TRBJ1-5 TRBV2 . . CASSEIRGLVQPQHF TGTGCCAGCAGTGAGATCCGTGGTTTAGTTCAGCCCCAGCATTTT
TRBJ1-2 TRBV12-3/TRBV12-4 . . CASSSTGYGYTF TGTGCCAGCAGTAGCACAGGGTATGGCTACACCTTC
TRBJ2-1 TRBV2 TRBD2 few CADSGGRALNEQFF TGTGCGGACTCTGGCGGGAGGGCCTTGAATGAGCAGTTCTTC
TRBJ1-2 TRBV19 TRBD1 . CASSTYDRAGYTF TGTGCCAGTAGTACCTACGACAGGGCTGGCTACACCTTC
TRBJ2-2 TRBV7-9 . . CASSSRGIGELFF TGTGCCAGCAGCTCAAGAGGAATCGGGGAGCTGTTTTTT
TRBJ2-7 TRBV10-3 . once CAISSSQGTAYEQYF TGTGCCATCAGCTCTAGTCAGGGGACGGCCTACGAGCAGTACTTC
TRBJ1-5 TRBV27 . . CASSLYPQGSGNQPQHF TGTGCCAGCAGTTTATACCCACAGGGAAGCGGCAATCAGCCCCAGCATTTT
TRBJ1-5 TRBV28 TRBD1 . CASGQGGNQPQHF TGTGCCAGCGGGCAGGGGGGCAATCAGCCCCAGCATTTT
TRBJ2-7 TRBV11-1 . . CASSLAWGDYEQYF TGTGCCAGCAGCTTAGCTTGGGGGGACTACGAGCAGTACTTC
TRBJ1-2 TRBV6-6 . . CASSSDGDYGYTF TGTGCCAGCAGTTCCGACGGGGACTATGGCTACACCTTC
TRBJ2-1 TRBV10-3 TRBD2 . CAISVAGQNNEQFF TGTGCCATCAGTGTAGCGGGACAAAACAATGAGCAGTTCTTC
TRBJ1-6 TRBV10-2 . . CASSDPPARLHF TGCGCCAGCAGTGATCCCCCAGCTAGACTCCACTTT
TRBJ2-3 TRBV29-1 TRBD1 . CSAITGQGTDTQYF TGCAGCGCGATTACGGGACAGGGCACAGATACGCAGTATTTT
TRBJ2-1 TRBV2 TRBD2 . CASSAAGVRNEQFF TGTGCCAGCAGTGCTGCGGGAGTGCGCAATGAGCAGTTCTTC